These 26 T cell receptor beta chains originate from one sample sequenced in a study of sequential checkpoint blockade in melanoma. Sample treatment: randomized to nivolumab then ipilimumab (arm A) or the reverse (arm B). Here immunoSEQ multiplex PCR was the method, and the copy in TCRdb shows in-frame clones only, minus some. The sample has 6,500 to 9,000 clones, about 25% seen once. The sequencing used tumor tissue (inferred from file names), collected from a patient given nivolumab and ipilimumab in sequence. These receptors all come from a human donor with melanoma.

This clone appeared a few times. The chain recombines TRBV6-8 with TRBJ2-3; D not certain. Germline V gene lookup returns CDR1 MNHGY and CDR2 SAAAGT. The CDR3 spans 12 residues. The ends were cut back, 0 bases at V and 5 bases at J, with 3 bases in the middle. CDR3 DNA sequence: TGTGCCAGCAGTTACTCTAAAGATACGCAGTATTTT. Translation gives CASSYSKDTQYF.

J is TRBJ2-7 and V is TRBV30, with D possibly called TRBD1 or TRBD2 (5 bases each). Between the trimmed V and J ends, which lost 3 bases and 3 bases, there was a span of 12 bases. The germline gives CDR1 GTSNPN, CDR2 SVGIG (reference sequence). The CDR3 loop spans 13 amino acids. The CDR3 is CAWSLRDGYEQYF. As DNA, the CDR3 is TGTGCCTGGAGCCTCCGGGACGGCTACGAGCAGTACTTC.

The rearrangement links TRBV19 to TRBJ2-7; TRBD2 is a possible D gene (6 bases). The germline gives CDR1 LNHDA, CDR2 SQIVND (reference sequence). The CDR3 runs to 12 residues. With 7 bases removed from V and 3 bases from J, the gap between germline ends came to 10 bases. CDR3 protein: CASTGLRYEQYF. For the CDR3, the DNA is TGTGCCAGTACCGGACTACGCTACGAGCAGTACTTC.

This clone is classed as medium-sized. The chain is built from TRBV6-8 and TRBJ1-4; D is unclear. The CDR3 runs 13 residues. Per the germline V gene, CDR1 is MNHGY and CDR2 is SAAAGT. The germline V and J ends were trimmed by 2 bases and 7 bases, with 8 bases remaining between them. The CDR3 reads CASSYEAGEKLFF. The CDR3 DNA reads TGTGCCAGCAGTTACGAGGCCGGTGAAAAACTGTTTTTT.

The CDR3: CASSPGQGGFHEQYF. The CDR3, as DNA: TGTGCCAGTAGTCCGGGACAGGGCGGGTTCCACGAGCAGTACTTC. V and J are TRBV19 and TRBJ2-7; TRBD1 aligns across 9 bases. The germline gives CDR1 LNHDA, CDR2 SQIVND (reference sequence). The CDR3 totals 15 residues. The V segment lost 5 bases and the J segment 5 bases; nucleotides outside the gene matches: 10.

The chain recombines TRBV19 with TRBJ2-3, with TRBD2 identical over 7 bases. This CDR3 spans 14 amino acids. Per the germline V gene, CDR1 is LNHDA and CDR2 is SQIVND (reference sequence). With 4 bases clipped from V and 0 bases from J, the junction kept 1 base outside the gene matches. The CDR3, as DNA: TGTGCCAGTAGTACGGGGGGAAGCACAGATACGCAGTATTTT. Amino acids: CASSTGGSTDTQYF.

In its sample, this clone is medium-sized. V is TRBV11-3 and J is TRBJ1-4; TRBD1 matches 7 bases. The CDR3 spans 15 residues. The junction had 6 bases not matched to a gene; V was cut back by 0 bases and J by 8 bases. Germline CDR1 reads SGHNT; CDR2 reads YENEEA. The CDR3 nucleotides read TGTGCCAGCAGCTTAGAATTCAGGGGGTCGGAAAAACTGTTTTTT. Translated, it gives CASSLEFRGSEKLFF.

The chain uses TRBV6-8 and TRBJ1-4; 10 positions match TRBD1. J was trimmed by 0 bases and V by 10 bases; bases with no gene match: 8. The CDR3 spans 16 residues. Per germline, CDR1 MNHGY and CDR2 SAAAGT. The CDR3 DNA is TGTGCCACCAGGGACAGGGGAATTGCAACTAATGAAAAACTGTTTTTT. It encodes CATRDRGIATNEKLFF.

The CDR3 coding sequence is TGTGCCAGCAGTTCAACAGGGGGGATTAGCAATCAGCCCCAGCATTTT. As protein: CASSSTGGISNQPQHF. The genes are TRBV28 and TRBJ1-5, with 8 bases matching TRBD1. With V trimmed by 4 bases and J by 0 bases, 5 bases remained unmatched. The CDR3 is 16 amino acids. Germline values: CDR1 MDHEN, CDR2 SYDVKM.

This clone has a handful of counts. The chain couples TRBV6-8 to TRBJ1-1; D not certain. V was clipped by 5 bases and J by 0 bases, with 13 bases between them. The CDR3 has 15 amino acids. Per the germline V gene, CDR1 is MNHGY and CDR2 is SAAAGT. The CDR3 bases are TGTGCCAGCAGTCTCTCGGGGAGCTTGAACACTGAAGCTTTCTTT. Its protein is CASSLSGSLNTEAFF.

This clone was seen a few times. The chain employs TRBV11-3 and TRBJ2-7; TRBD2 matches 8 bases. Germline lookup yields CDR1 SGHNT and CDR2 YENEEA. The trim removed 6 bases at V and 3 bases at J, leaving 7 bases unmatched. This CDR3 has 14 residues. The CDR3 DNA is TGTGCCAGCAGATCAGCCGGGACTAGCTACGAGCAGTACTTC. It specifies CASRSAGTSYEQYF.

The J gene is TRBJ2-7, the V gene TRBV6-8; possibly TRBD1 or TRBD2 for D (5 bases each). Germline V gene data show CDR1 as MNHGY and CDR2 as SAAAGT. This CDR3 has 13 amino acids. Trimming took off 2 bases at V and 12 bases at J, with 17 bases between the two ends. CDR3 protein: CASSYIEGRRRYF. The CDR3 DNA reads TGTGCCAGCAGTTACATAGAGGGACGGAGAAGGTACTTC.

With respect to this clone: The same CDR3 is also encoded by other DNA sequences in this sample. This rearrangement joins TRBV6-8 to TRBJ1-3; no definite D call. CDR3 length equals 15 residues. CDR1 MNHGY and CDR2 SAAAGT come from the germline V gene. The V and J ends lost 2 bases and 1 base respectively, with 9 bases between them. In nucleotides, the CDR3 is TGTGCCAGCAGTTACCCCGGTCTATCTGGAAACACCATATATTTT. Its protein product is CASSYPGLSGNTIYF.

The chain joins TRBV5-1 to TRBJ2-5, with D tentatively TRBD2 (7 bases). Trimming left V 4 bases short and J 4 bases short, with 20 bases between. The CDR3 totals 16 residues. Germline values: CDR1 SGHRS, CDR2 YFSETQ. The CDR3 nucleotides are TGCGCCAGCAGCCCCCTAGGGGGGGGCGGGGGAGAGACCCAGTACTTC. Its protein is CASSPLGGGGGETQYF.

The V call is TRBV28, the J call TRBJ2-5; tentatively, D is TRBD1 (5 bases). CDR3 size: 16 residues. CDR1 is MDHEN and CDR2 is SYDVKM in the germline V gene. V was clipped by 2 bases and J by 5 bases, with 18 bases between them. The CDR3 here is CASSLGLDTGGETQYF. The CDR3 nucleotides read TGTGCCAGCAGTTTAGGTCTGGACACGGGTGGCGAGACCCAGTACTTC.

The CDR3 loop is CASSLDRSYYEQYF. In DNA form, the CDR3 reads TGTGCCAGCAGCTTAGACAGATCCTACTACGAGCAGTACTTC. The rearrangement uses TRBV11-3 and TRBJ2-7, with no clear D. Between the trimmed V and J ends, which lost 0 bases and 3 bases, there was a span of 9 bases. This CDR3 is 14 amino acids long. CDR1 is SGHNT, CDR2 YENEEA, per germline.

In its sample, this clone was seen a few times. In DNA, the CDR3 is TGTGCCAGCAGGCCCCGGGGGAGAAGCAATCAGCCCCAGCATTTT. It specifies CASRPRGRSNQPQHF. The chain couples TRBV28 to TRBJ1-5; weak D call: TRBD1 (5 bases). CDR1 and CDR2 (germline): MDHEN, SYDVKM. Trimming left V 6 bases short and J 1 base short, with 13 bases between. CDR3 length equals 15 residues.

The chain uses TRBV5-1 and TRBJ2-1, with D perhaps TRBD2 (5 bases). Trimming shortened V by 2 bases and J by 4 bases, and 13 bases separated the two germline ends. The CDR3 has 15 residues. Germline assignment: CDR1 SGHRS and CDR2 YFSETQ. CDR3 in DNA: TGCGCCAGCAGCTTACTCGGGGAGCGATACAATGAGCAGTTCTTC. It codes for CASSLLGERYNEQFF.

This clone was detected a few times. The chain is built from TRBV4-1 and TRBJ2-2, with TRBD1 identical over 7 bases. Germline lookup yields CDR1 MGHRA and CDR2 YSYEKL. V gave up 2 bases and J gave up 1 base; unmatched junction bases: 1. The CDR3 extends over 15 amino acids. This CDR3 is CASSQWTGNTGELFF. In DNA form, the CDR3 reads TGCGCCAGCAGCCAATGGACAGGGAACACCGGGGAGCTGTTTTTT.

This chain uses TRBV6-8 with TRBJ1-5; 7 bases map to TRBD1. Germline CDR1 reads MNHGY; CDR2 reads SAAAGT. The junction had 7 bases not matched to a gene; V was cut back by 4 bases and J by 4 bases. This CDR3 comprises 15 residues. The CDR3 loop is CASSSPGTVNQPQHF. DNA of the CDR3: TGTGCCAGCAGTTCCCCCGGGACAGTTAATCAGCCCCAGCATTTT.

This clone was counted a few times. This chain uses TRBV28 with TRBJ1-4; 10 nucleotides line up with TRBD1. The CDR3 consists of 14 residues. J lost 7 bases, V lost 3 bases, and 2 bases had no gene match. Germline lookup yields CDR1 MDHEN and CDR2 SYDVKM. CDR3 DNA sequence: TGTGCCAGCAGTTTTCGGGACAGGGGTGAAAAACTGTTTTTT. Its translation is CASSFRDRGEKLFF.

Only a few counts were recorded for this clone. The CDR3 DNA sequence: TGTGCCTGGAGTGCCGGGACAGGGGTCGATACGCAGTATTTT. It encodes CAWSAGTGVDTQYF. V gene TRBV30 combines with J gene TRBJ2-3, with TRBD1 identical over 10 bases. The CDR3 has 14 amino acids. V lost 1 base, J lost 6 bases, and 4 bases stayed unmatched. Looked up from germline, CDR1 is GTSNPN and CDR2 is SVGIG (reference sequence).

The J gene is TRBJ2-7, the V gene TRBV25-1, with TRBD1 matching over 9 bases. Germline loops: CDR1 MGHDK, CDR2 SYGVNS. V was pared by 1 base and J by 5 bases, with 3 bases of the junction left unmatched. The CDR3 extends over 14 amino acids. The chain's CDR3 is CASSESGTGNEQYF. The CDR3 DNA reads as TGTGCCAGCAGTGAATCCGGGACAGGGAACGAGCAGTACTTC.

Regarding this clone: An end of the junction differs from the germline gene, which may be a read error. The genes are TRBV9 and TRBJ2-7; 9 bases fit TRBD1. CDR3 length: 12 amino acids. Germline lookup yields CDR1 SGDLS and CDR2 YYNGEE. The CDR3 DNA is TGTGCCAGCAGTTTGAGCGGGGACAGGGCAGTCTTC. This gives the protein CASSLSGDRAVF.

The genes are TRBV30 and TRBJ1-4, with a possible D match to TRBD1 (6 bases). The germline CDR1 and CDR2 sequences are GTSNPN and SVGIG (reference sequence). Trimming took 4 bases from V and 3 from J, leaving 15 bases between them. CDR3 length: 15 residues. CDR3 DNA sequence: TGTGCCTGGACCAATATCGGGACACCTAATGAAAAACTGTTTTTT. Translated: CAWTNIGTPNEKLFF.

The chain combines TRBV6-8 with TRBJ1-6; D is unclear. The length of the CDR3 is 15 residues. V dropped 4 bases and J dropped 5 bases, with 12 bases sitting between them. In germline, CDR1 is MNHGY, CDR2 SAAAGT. The CDR3 sequence: CASSSRKRDNSPLHF. The CDR3 DNA reads TGTGCCAGCAGTTCTAGGAAGCGGGATAATTCACCCCTCCACTTT.